These 20 T cell receptor beta chains originate from one sample sequenced in a study of CD8+ T cells in alopecia areata. Regarding treatment: oral pan-JAK inhibitor, 5-10 mg twice daily. Following RNA extraction, reverse transcription yielded cDNA that acted as the sequencing template. Profiled with immunoSEQ multiplex PCR; TCRdb holds only in-frame clones, not every one. The table includes fewer than 250,000 clones, about 64% detected once. Sequences were derived from CD4+ T cells sorted from blood, sampled at week 4, from a patient treated with tofacitinib. The receptors shown here come from a human donor with alopecia areata.

This chain uses TRBV29-1 with TRBJ2-5, with TRBD1 as a possible D gene (6 bases). V shed 7 bases and J shed 7 bases, with 19 bases lying between them. The CDR3 has 13 amino acids. Germline V gene data show CDR1 as SQVTM and CDR2 as ANQGSEA. The CDR3 reads CSGRPGEGRTQYF. The CDR3 DNA follows: TGCAGCGGACGACCAGGGGAAGGAAGGACCCAGTACTTC.

This clone occurred a few times. V usage is TRBV5-1 and J usage is TRBJ2-5; D is unresolved. The V end was cut by 0 bases, the J end by 3 bases, with 6 bases between. CDR3 length: 13 residues. The germline CDR1 and CDR2 sequences are SGHRS and YFSETQ. The CDR3 DNA follows: TGCGCCAGCAGCTTGGGTATGAAAGAGACCCAGTACTTC. This encodes CASSLGMKETQYF.

This clone has a count of ten or more. The J gene is TRBJ1-5, the V gene TRBV5-6; D is unresolved. The CDR3 extends over 15 amino acids. The V gene lost 0 bases and the J gene lost 1 base, with 8 bases spanning the gap. Germline CDR1 is SGHDT and CDR2 is YYEEEE. CDR3 amino acids: CASSLGPPSNQPQHF. The CDR3 DNA sequence: TGTGCCAGCAGCTTGGGACCCCCAAGCAATCAGCCCCAGCATTTT.

As to this clone: Since no conserved phenylalanine or tryptophan closes the CDR3, a read error is the likely cause. The DNA is omitted, as the CDR3 cannot be located on it reliably, and the CDR3 follows TCRdb's listing. The chain carries TRBV6-5 and TRBJ1-4; the DNA was not compared with TRBD1, the D call given in the table. The CDR3 is 12 amino acids long, termini counted. Germline V CDR1 and CDR2: MNHEY, SVGAGI. CDR3 sequence: CASSSRLGTEYY.

This clone was seen more than once but under ten times. The V call is TRBV10-3, the J call TRBJ1-2; D is unclear. V lost 4 bases and J 1 base, leaving 13 bases between the germline ends. Germline lookup yields CDR1 ENHRY and CDR2 SYGVKD. CDR3 length equals 15 residues. CDR3 in amino acids: CAISGVTGSNYGYTF. CDR3 coding DNA: TGTGCCATCAGTGGGGTTACCGGGAGTAACTATGGCTACACCTTC.

This chain joins TRBV9 and TRBJ1-6; 9 nucleotides align to TRBD1. Germline V gene sequence: CDR1 SGDLS, CDR2 YYNGEE. V was pared by 0 bases and J by 9 bases, with 4 bases of the junction left unmatched. The CDR3 runs to 15 residues. The CDR3 coding sequence is TGTGCCAGCAGCGTAGGGGACAGGGCGGGTTCACCCCTCCACTTT. Translation: CASSVGDRAGSPLHF.

The chain combines TRBV25-1 with TRBJ1-6; possible D gene TRBD1, 5 bases. Trimming took 4 bases from V and 6 from J, leaving 13 bases between them. The CDR3 spans 15 residues. The germline CDR1 and CDR2 sequences are MGHDK and SYGVNS. This CDR3 reads CASSARATLNSPLHF. CDR3 bases: TGTGCCAGCAGTGCCAGGGCCACCCTTAATTCACCCCTCCACTTT.

J is TRBJ2-1 and V is TRBV19; 8 nucleotides match TRBD1. Germline lookup yields CDR1 LNHDA and CDR2 SQIVND (reference sequence). This CDR3 is built from 19 residues. V shed 0 bases and J 7 bases; nucleotides not matched to a gene: 17. CDR3 residues: CASSIDSPGRAGGRNEQFF. The CDR3 coding sequence is TGTGCCAGTAGTATAGATTCGCCTGGACGGGCAGGGGGCCGGAATGAGCAGTTCTTC.

The rearrangement uses TRBV11-3 and TRBJ2-3, with unresolved D. Trimming cost V 5 bases and J 6 bases, with 12 bases left between them. This CDR3 is 13 amino acids long. Germline V gene sequence: CDR1 SGHNT, CDR2 YENEEA. The DNA of the CDR3 is TGTGCCAGCAGCCGCCTTTCTGCGGATACGCAGTATTTT. It codes for CASSRLSADTQYF.

This clone was recorded a few times. The V gene is TRBV4-2, the J gene TRBJ2-3; 11 bases map to TRBD2. CDR1 and CDR2 from the germline V gene are LGHNA and YNFKEQ. The V segment lost 1 base and the J segment 2 bases; nucleotides outside the gene matches: 2. CDR3 length equals 16 residues. The CDR3 is CASSQALAGATDTQYF. The DNA of the CDR3 is TGTGCCAGCAGCCAAGCACTAGCGGGGGCCACAGATACGCAGTATTTT.

The gene calls are TRBV6-5 and TRBJ2-3; tentatively, D is TRBD2 (7 bases). Germline CDR1 reads MNHEY; CDR2 reads SVGAGI. This CDR3 comprises 14 residues. The ends were cut back, 6 bases at V and 2 bases at J, with 12 bases in the middle. The CDR3 spells CASSLRGPTDTQYF. CDR3 DNA sequence: TGTGCCAGCAGCCTGCGGGGGCCCACAGATACGCAGTATTTT.

The chain combines TRBV6-5 with TRBJ2-5; the D gene is possibly TRBD1 (6 bases). The germline V and J ends were trimmed by 6 bases and 5 bases, with 22 bases remaining between them. The germline CDR1 and CDR2 sequences are MNHEY and SVGAGI. The CDR3 consists of 16 residues. The CDR3 spells CASSYNLGQGRETQYF. CDR3 nucleotide sequence: TGTGCCAGCAGCTACAATTTGGGGCAGGGGCGCGAGACCCAGTACTTC.

The chain is built from TRBV30 and TRBJ1-5; D unresolved. This CDR3 spans 12 amino acids. Deletions cut 3 bases from V and 7 bases from J, with 10 bases between. Per germline, CDR1 GTSNPN and CDR2 SVGIG (reference sequence). The CDR3 nucleotides are TGTGCCTGGAGCGAGCAAGACCAGCCCCAGCATTTT. Translation: CAWSEQDQPQHF.

The genes are TRBV7-9 and TRBJ1-3; D perhaps matches TRBD1 (6 bases). From germline, CDR1 is SEHNR and CDR2 FQNEAQ (reference sequence). This CDR3 spans 13 amino acids. Trimming took off 5 bases at V and 4 bases at J, with 9 bases between the two ends. CDR3 in amino acids: CASSQGLGNTIYF. The CDR3 nucleotides read TGTGCCAGCAGCCAGGGGCTCGGAAACACCATATATTTT.

V and J are TRBV14 and TRBJ2-7; 8 bases map to TRBD2. The V gene end was trimmed by 4 bases and the J gene end by 6 bases; junction bases not matched to a gene: 11. Germline loops: CDR1 SGHDN, CDR2 FVKESK. The CDR3 contains 15 residues. This chain's CDR3 is CASSPLGGGSFEQYF. CDR3 bases: TGTGCCAGCAGCCCCCTTGGCGGGGGGTCTTTCGAGCAGTACTTC. Filled out from reference TRBV14 and TRBJ2-7, the complete variable domain reads EAGVTQFPSHSVIEKGQTVTLRCDPISGHDNLYWYRRVMGKEIKFLLHFVKESKQDESGMPNNRFLAERTGGTYSTLKVQPAELEDSGVYFCASSPLGGGSFEQYFGPGTRLTVT.

V usage is TRBV7-9 and J usage is TRBJ1-1, with D hard to call. Trimming cost V 6 bases and J 5 bases, with 13 bases left between them. Germline loops: CDR1 SEHNR, CDR2 FQNEAQ (reference sequence). This CDR3 contains 13 residues. CDR3 bases: TGTGCCAGCAGACCTAGGGTGGATACTGAAGCTTTCTTT. This gives the protein CASRPRVDTEAFF. Full variable domain (missing parts from reference TRBV7-9 and TRBJ1-1): DTGVSQNPRHKITKRGQNVTFRCDPISEHNRLYWYRQTLGQGPEFLTYFQNEAQLEKSRLLSDRFSAERPKGSFSTLEIQRTEQGDSAMYLCASRPRVDTEAFFGQGTRLTVV.

CDR3: CASSAPGSYNSPLHF. For the CDR3, the DNA is TGTGCCAGCAGCGCCCCTGGGTCCTATAATTCACCCCTCCACTTT. The chain combines TRBV9 with TRBJ1-6; no firm D call. V gave up 3 bases and J gave up 1 base, with 8 bases separating them. The CDR3 spans 15 residues. Germline assignment: CDR1 SGDLS and CDR2 YYNGEE.

This chain links TRBV6-5 with TRBJ1-2; possible D gene TRBD1, 5 bases. The V gene's germline CDR1 is MNHEY and CDR2 SVGAGI. Trimming pared 6 bases from V and 4 bases from J, leaving 18 bases between. The CDR3 extends over 15 amino acids. CDR3 residues: CASSRTVGVSYGYTF. The CDR3, as DNA: TGTGCCAGCAGCCGGACCGTGGGGGTGTCCTATGGCTACACCTTC.

The CDR3 DNA follows: TGTGCCAGCAGCCAAGCGGGGGGCTCCTACGAGCAGTACTTC. Its translation is CASSQAGGSYEQYF. The chain recombines TRBV25-1 with TRBJ2-7; 9 bases match TRBD2. Germline V gene sequence: CDR1 MGHDK, CDR2 SYGVNS. The CDR3 consists of 14 residues. V lost 6 bases and J lost 0; bases outside the gene matches: 3.

This clone appeared once. The rearrangement joins TRBV30 to TRBJ1-1, with 8 bases matching TRBD1. Germline-derived CDR1 and CDR2 are GTSNPN and SVGIG (reference sequence). The V gene end was trimmed by 2 bases and the J gene end by 4 bases; junction bases not matched to a gene: 3. The CDR3 is 13 residues long. The CDR3 bases are TGTGCCTGGAGTTCTGGACAGGGCACTGAAGCTTTCTTT. Translating it yields CAWSSGQGTEAFF.